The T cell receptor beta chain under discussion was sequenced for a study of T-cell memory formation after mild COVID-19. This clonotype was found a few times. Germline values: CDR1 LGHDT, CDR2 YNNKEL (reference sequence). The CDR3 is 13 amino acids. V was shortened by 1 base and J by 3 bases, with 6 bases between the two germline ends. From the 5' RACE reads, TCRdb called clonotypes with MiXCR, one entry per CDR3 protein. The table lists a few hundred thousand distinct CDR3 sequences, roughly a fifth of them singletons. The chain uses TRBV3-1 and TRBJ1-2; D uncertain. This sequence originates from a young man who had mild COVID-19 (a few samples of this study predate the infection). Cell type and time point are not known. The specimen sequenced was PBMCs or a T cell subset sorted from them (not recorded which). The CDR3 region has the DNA TGTGCCAGCAGCCAAGTTTCGTACTATGGCTACACCTTC. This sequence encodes CASSQVSYYGYTF.